This T cell receptor beta chain was found in a study of blood T cell repertoires in COVID-19. After removal of 5 bases from V and 12 bases from J, the junction contained 17 bases not matched to a gene. The CDR3 loop spans 15 amino acids. Germline loops: CDR1 SGHAT, CDR2 FQNNGV. The assay was immunoSEQ multiplex PCR, and TCRdb's table has in-frame clones only and misses some. Of 240,000 or so clones listed, roughly 90% are singletons. The TCR sequence derives from a man in his forties who had recovered from COVID-19. This sequence joins TRBV11-2 and TRBJ2-7; 9 bases match TRBD1. Sequences were obtained from PBMCs or T cells enriched from blood (not recorded which). The CDR3 here is CASSIPGTGSSLSYF. CDR3 in DNA: TGTGCCAGCAGCATACCCGGGACAGGGTCTTCTCTCTCGTACTTC.